One TCR beta chain is described in this entry. CDR1 and CDR2 from the germline V gene are SGDLS and YYNGEE. This CDR3 has 15 residues. V lost 3 bases and J 2 bases, leaving 9 bases between the germline ends. The treatment is: around 19 received Ad26.COV2.S at low or high dose, single or two shots; several received placebo; per-sample allocation not given. Material that was analyzed had been drawn on day 63 after the first vaccine or placebo injection. The sample comes from a study of Ad26.COV2.S vaccination and SARS-CoV-2 variants. Whole-study context: The donor was enrolled in the Ad26.COV2.S arm of the COV1001 trial. The vaccine Ad26.COV2.S was put into the muscle once, or twice with 56 days between.

Clones were sequenced by immunoSEQ multiplex PCR, and TCRdb holds only the in-frame ones, with some missing. Of some 390,000 clones in the sample, 70% to 90% were seen once. The TCR sequence derives from a person between 18 and 65 years old who received the Ad26.COV2.S COVID-19 vaccine or a placebo. The chain has TRBV9 and TRBJ1-6; no definite D call. The sample in question was peripheral blood, obtained in a trial of Ad26.COV2.S vaccine versus placebo. This CDR3 reads CASSANDAYNSPLHF. The CDR3 nucleotides read TGTGCCAGCAGCGCAAACGACGCCTATAATTCACCCCTCCACTTT.